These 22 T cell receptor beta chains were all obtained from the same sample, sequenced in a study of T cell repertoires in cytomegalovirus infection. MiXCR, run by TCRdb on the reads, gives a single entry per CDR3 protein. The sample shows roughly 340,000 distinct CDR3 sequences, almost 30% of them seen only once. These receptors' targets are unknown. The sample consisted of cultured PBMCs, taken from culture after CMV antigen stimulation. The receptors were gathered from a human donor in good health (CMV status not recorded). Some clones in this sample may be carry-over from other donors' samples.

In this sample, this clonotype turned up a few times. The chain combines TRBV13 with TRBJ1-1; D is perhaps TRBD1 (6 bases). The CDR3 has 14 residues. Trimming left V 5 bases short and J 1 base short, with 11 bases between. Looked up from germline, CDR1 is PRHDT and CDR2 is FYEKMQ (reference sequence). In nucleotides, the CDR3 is TGTGCCAGCAGCCCGGGACATTCGAACACTGAAGCTTTCTTT. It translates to CASSPGHSNTEAFF. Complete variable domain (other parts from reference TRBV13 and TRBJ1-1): AAGVIQSPRHLIKEKRETATLKCYPIPRHDTVYWYQQGPGQDPQFLISFYEKMQSDKGSIPDRFSAQQFSDYHSELNMSSLELGDSALYFCASSPGHSNTEAFFGQGTRLTVV.

Here the CDR3 reads CASSVSLAGANEQFF. DNA for the CDR3: TGCGCCAGCAGCGTAAGCCTAGCGGGGGCCAATGAGCAGTTCTTC. The chain recombines TRBV5-1 with TRBJ2-1; 10 nucleotides agree with TRBD2. V lost 4 bases and J lost 6; bases outside the gene matches: 7. Germline assignment: CDR1 SGHRS and CDR2 YFSETQ. The CDR3 runs to 15 residues.

CDR3: CASGTPSVTDTQYF. The CDR3 nucleotides read TGTGCCAGCGGGACCCCCTCCGTAACAGATACGCAGTATTTT. The chain recombines TRBV7-9 with TRBJ2-3, with D perhaps TRBD1 or TRBD2 (5 bases each). CDR3 length: 14 amino acids. Germline V gives CDR1 SEHNR, CDR2 FQNEAQ (reference sequence). V was pared by 8 bases and J by 3 bases, with 15 bases between.

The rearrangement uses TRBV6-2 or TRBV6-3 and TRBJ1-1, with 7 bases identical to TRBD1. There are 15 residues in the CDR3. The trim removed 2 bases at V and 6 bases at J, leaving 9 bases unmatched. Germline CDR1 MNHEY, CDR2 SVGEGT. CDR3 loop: CASSYAGQVTPEAFF. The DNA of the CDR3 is TGTGCCAGCAGTTACGCCGGACAGGTCACGCCTGAAGCTTTCTTT.

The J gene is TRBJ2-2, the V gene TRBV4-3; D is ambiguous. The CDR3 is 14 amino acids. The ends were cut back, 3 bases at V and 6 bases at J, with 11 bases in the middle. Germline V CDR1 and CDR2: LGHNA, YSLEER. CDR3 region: CASSQDVVAGELFF. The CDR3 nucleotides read TGCGCCAGCAGCCAGGACGTAGTGGCCGGGGAGCTGTTTTTT.

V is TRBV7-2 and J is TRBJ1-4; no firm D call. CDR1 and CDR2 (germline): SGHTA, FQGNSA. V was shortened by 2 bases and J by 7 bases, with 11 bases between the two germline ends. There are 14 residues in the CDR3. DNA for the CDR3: TGTGCCAGCAGCTTACAGCCGGGCGGTGAAAAACTGTTTTTT. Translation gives CASSLQPGGEKLFF.

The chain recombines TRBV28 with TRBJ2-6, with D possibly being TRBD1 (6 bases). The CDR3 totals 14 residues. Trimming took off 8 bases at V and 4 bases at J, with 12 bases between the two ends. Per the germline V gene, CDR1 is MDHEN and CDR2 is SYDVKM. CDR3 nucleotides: TGTGCCAGCTACACAGGGACCGGGGCCAACGTCCTGACTTTC. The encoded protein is CASYTGTGANVLTF.

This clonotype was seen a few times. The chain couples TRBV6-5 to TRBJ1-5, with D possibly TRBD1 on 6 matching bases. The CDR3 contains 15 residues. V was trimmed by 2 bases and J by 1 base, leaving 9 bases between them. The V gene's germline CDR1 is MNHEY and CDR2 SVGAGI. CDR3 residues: CASSYGGASNQPQHF. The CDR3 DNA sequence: TGTGCCAGCAGTTACGGGGGGGCGAGCAATCAGCCCCAGCATTTT.

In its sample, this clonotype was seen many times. CDR3 in DNA: TGTGCCAGCAGCTCCTTCCGTGGGGGGCCCACAGATACGCAGTATTTT. Residues: CASSSFRGGPTDTQYF. V and J are TRBV7-2 and TRBJ2-3; D might be TRBD1 or TRBD2, each matching 6 bases. V lost 4 bases and J lost 2, with 16 bases in between. In germline, CDR1 is SGHTA, CDR2 FQGNSA. The CDR3 contains 16 residues. Together with reference TRBV7-2 and TRBJ2-3, the CDR3 gives the full variable domain: GAGVSQSPSNKVTEKGKDVELRCDPISGHTALYWYRQSLGQGLEFLIYFQGNSAPDKSGLPSDRFSAERTGGSVSTLTIQRTQQEDSAVYLCASSSFRGGPTDTQYFGPGTRLTVL.

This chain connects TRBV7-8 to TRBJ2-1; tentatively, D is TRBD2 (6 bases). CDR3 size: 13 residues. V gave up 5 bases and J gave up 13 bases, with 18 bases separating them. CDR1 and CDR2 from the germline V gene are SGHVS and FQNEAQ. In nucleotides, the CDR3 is TGTGCCAGCAGCCCTCGGGGGAGGACTACACAGTTCTTC. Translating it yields CASSPRGRTTQFF.

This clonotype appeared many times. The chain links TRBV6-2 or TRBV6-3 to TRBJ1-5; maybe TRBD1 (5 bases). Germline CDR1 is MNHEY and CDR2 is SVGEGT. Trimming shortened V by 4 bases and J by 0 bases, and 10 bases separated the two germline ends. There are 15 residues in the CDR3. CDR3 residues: CASSLGLDSNQPQHF. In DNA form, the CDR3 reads TGTGCCAGCAGTTTGGGACTTGATAGCAATCAGCCCCAGCATTTT.

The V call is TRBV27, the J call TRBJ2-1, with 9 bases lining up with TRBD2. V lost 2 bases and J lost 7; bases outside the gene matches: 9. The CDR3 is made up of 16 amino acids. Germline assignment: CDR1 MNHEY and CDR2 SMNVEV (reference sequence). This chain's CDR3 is CASSLGLASGENEQFF. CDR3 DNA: TGTGCCAGCAGTTTAGGGTTGGCTAGCGGGGAGAATGAGCAGTTCTTC.

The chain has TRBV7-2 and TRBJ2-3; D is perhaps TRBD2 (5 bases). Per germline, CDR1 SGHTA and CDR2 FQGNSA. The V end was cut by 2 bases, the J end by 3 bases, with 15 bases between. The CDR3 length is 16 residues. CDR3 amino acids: CASSLSSGLGTDTQYF. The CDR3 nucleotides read TGTGCCAGCAGCTTATCTTCGGGATTAGGGACAGATACGCAGTATTTT.

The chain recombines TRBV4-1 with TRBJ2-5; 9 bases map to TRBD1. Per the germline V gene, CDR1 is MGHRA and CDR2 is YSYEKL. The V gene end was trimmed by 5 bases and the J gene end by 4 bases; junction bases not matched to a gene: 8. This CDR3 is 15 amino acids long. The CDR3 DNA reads TGCGCCAGCAGCTTTCGACAGGGGGTGATAGAGACCCAGTACTTC. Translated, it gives CASSFRQGVIETQYF.

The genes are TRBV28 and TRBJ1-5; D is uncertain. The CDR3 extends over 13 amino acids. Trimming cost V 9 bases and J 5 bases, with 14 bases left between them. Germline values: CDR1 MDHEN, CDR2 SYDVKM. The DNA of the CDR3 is TGTGCCAGTTCAGCACCGGGTGATCAGCCCCAGCATTTT. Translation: CASSAPGDQPQHF.

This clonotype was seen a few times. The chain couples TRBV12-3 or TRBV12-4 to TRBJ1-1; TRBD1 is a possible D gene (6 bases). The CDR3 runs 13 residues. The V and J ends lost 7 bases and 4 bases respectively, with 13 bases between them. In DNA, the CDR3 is TGTGCCAGCACTAGGGGGGTTAGCACTGAAGCTTTCTTT. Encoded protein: CASTRGVSTEAFF.

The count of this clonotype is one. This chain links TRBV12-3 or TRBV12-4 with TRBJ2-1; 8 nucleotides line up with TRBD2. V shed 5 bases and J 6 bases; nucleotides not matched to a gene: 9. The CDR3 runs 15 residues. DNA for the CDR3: TGTGCCAGCAGTGCCCGTGGCGGGGGGTTCAATGAGCAGTTCTTC. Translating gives CASSARGGGFNEQFF.

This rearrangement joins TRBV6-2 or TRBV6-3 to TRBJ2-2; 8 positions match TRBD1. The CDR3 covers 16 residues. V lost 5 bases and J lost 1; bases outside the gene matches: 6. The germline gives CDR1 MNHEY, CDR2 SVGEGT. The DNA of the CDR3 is TGTGCCAGCAGTAAGACAGGGGTTCAGAACACCGGGGAGCTGTTTTTT. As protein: CASSKTGVQNTGELFF.

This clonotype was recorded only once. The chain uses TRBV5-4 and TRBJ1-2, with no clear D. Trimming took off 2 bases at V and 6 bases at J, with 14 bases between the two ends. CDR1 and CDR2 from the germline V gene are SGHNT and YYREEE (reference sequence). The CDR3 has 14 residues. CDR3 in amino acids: CASSFQSRTDGYTF. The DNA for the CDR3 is TGTGCCAGCAGCTTCCAGTCTCGGACGGATGGCTACACCTTC.

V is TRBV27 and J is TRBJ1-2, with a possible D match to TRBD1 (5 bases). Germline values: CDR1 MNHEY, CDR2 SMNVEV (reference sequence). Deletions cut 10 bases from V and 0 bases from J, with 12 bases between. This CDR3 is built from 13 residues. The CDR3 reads CATWTQTNYGYTF. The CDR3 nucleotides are TGTGCCACCTGGACACAAACTAACTATGGCTACACCTTC.

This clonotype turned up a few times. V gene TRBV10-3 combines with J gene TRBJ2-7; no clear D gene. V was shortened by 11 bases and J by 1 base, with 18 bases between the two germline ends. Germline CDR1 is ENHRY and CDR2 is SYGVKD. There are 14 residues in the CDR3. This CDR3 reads CASARGEPSYEQYF. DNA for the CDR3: TGTGCCTCTGCCCGTGGGGAACCTTCCTACGAGCAGTACTTC.

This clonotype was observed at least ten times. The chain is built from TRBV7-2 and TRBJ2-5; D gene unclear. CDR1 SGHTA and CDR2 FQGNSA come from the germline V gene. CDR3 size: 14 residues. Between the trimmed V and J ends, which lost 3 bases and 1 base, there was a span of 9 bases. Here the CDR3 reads CASSFANPQETQYF. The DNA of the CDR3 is TGTGCCAGCAGCTTTGCCAACCCCCAAGAGACCCAGTACTTC. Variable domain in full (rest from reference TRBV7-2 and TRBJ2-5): GAGVSQSPSNKVTEKGKDVELRCDPISGHTALYWYRQSLGQGLEFLIYFQGNSAPDKSGLPSDRFSAERTGGSVSTLTIQRTQQEDSAVYLCASSFANPQETQYFGPGTRLLVL.